The 23 T cell receptor beta chains in this list originate from one sample, sequenced in a study of blood T cell repertoires in COVID-19. This table comes from immunoSEQ multiplex PCR, and its TCRdb copy is limited to in-frame clones, with some not included. The profile shows roughly 150,000 clones, around 79% of them singletons. Sequencing input: peripheral blood. The receptors stem from a woman between 55 and 75 years old with COVID-19, enrolled during active disease.

The V and J genes are TRBV4-2 and TRBJ2-3; 13 nucleotides line up with TRBD2. The CDR3 runs 18 residues. CDR1 and CDR2 from the germline V gene are LGHNA and YNFKEQ. V lost 0 bases and J lost 4; bases outside the gene matches: 7. In DNA, the CDR3 is TGTGCCAGCAGCCAAGATCAGAGACTAGCGGGAGGCTCAGATACGCAGTATTTT. It translates to CASSQDQRLAGGSDTQYF.

This chain connects TRBV14 to TRBJ1-1; 8 bases align to TRBD1. Germline V gene sequence: CDR1 SGHDN, CDR2 FVKESK. J gave up 0 bases and V 4 bases, and 4 bases lay outside the gene matches. The CDR3 contains 15 residues. CDR3 in amino acids: CASSLRTGMNTEAFF. CDR3 nucleotides: TGTGCCAGCAGCCTGCGGACAGGGATGAACACTGAAGCTTTCTTT.

The V call is TRBV28, the J call TRBJ1-1, with D unresolved. From germline, CDR1 is MDHEN and CDR2 SYDVKM. The CDR3 is 13 amino acids. V was shortened by 10 bases and J by 3 bases, with 15 bases between the two germline ends. CDR3 nucleotide sequence: TGTGCCATCCGACCGAAAGCGGACACTGAAGCTTTCTTT. Translating gives CAIRPKADTEAFF.

This chain links TRBV27 with TRBJ2-3; D is unresolved. Trimming removed 2 bases at V and 1 base at J, with 10 bases between. Per germline, CDR1 MNHEY and CDR2 SMNVEV (reference sequence). The CDR3 sequence is 15 residues long. CDR3 sequence: CASSLRGTRTDTQYF. The CDR3 coding sequence is TGTGCCAGCAGTTTACGAGGCACCCGCACAGATACGCAGTATTTT.

This clone was seen once. The gene calls are TRBV5-1 and TRBJ2-1, with 8 bases identical to TRBD2. Germline values: CDR1 SGHRS, CDR2 YFSETQ. V shed 1 base and J 7 bases; nucleotides not matched to a gene: 10. The CDR3 runs to 16 residues. CDR3 nucleotides: TGCGCCAGCAGCTTGTGGTTGAGCGGGAGTAATAATGAGCAGTTCTTC. Translation gives CASSLWLSGSNNEQFF.

The CDR3 DNA follows: TGTGCCAGCAGCGTAGAGGGGAACACAGATACGCAGTATTTT. It yields the protein CASSVEGNTDTQYF. The chain is built from TRBV9 and TRBJ2-3; TRBD1 might be the D (5 bases). This CDR3 contains 14 residues. V was cut by 0 bases and J by 2 bases, with 7 bases left in between. Germline CDR1 and CDR2: SGDLS and YYNGEE.

This clone was found a few times. V usage is TRBV6-5 and J usage is TRBJ2-5; no definite D call. V lost 4 bases and J 5 bases, leaving 2 bases between the germline ends. CDR1 MNHEY and CDR2 SVGAGI come from the germline V gene. The CDR3 is 10 amino acids. For the CDR3, the DNA is TGTGCCAGCAGTTCGGAGACCCAGTACTTC. The encoded protein is CASSSETQYF.

There are a few counts of this clone. The genes are TRBV19 and TRBJ1-5; D possibly corresponds to TRBD1 (6 bases). V was clipped by 4 bases and J by 4 bases, with 11 bases between them. Germline lookup yields CDR1 LNHDA and CDR2 SQIVND (reference sequence). CDR3 size: 14 residues. The CDR3 loop reads CASSTRQVNQPQHF. The CDR3 nucleotides read TGTGCCAGTAGTACACGACAGGTTAATCAGCCCCAGCATTTT.

This sequence joins TRBV9 and TRBJ2-2, with D possibly being TRBD2 (6 bases). Germline V gene lookup returns CDR1 SGDLS and CDR2 YYNGEE. The V end lost 4 bases, the J end lost 3 bases, and 10 bases lay between the germline ends. The length of the CDR3 is 14 residues. For the CDR3, the DNA is TGTGCCAGCAGCTCCGGGGGATACACCGGGGAGCTGTTTTTT. It is translated as CASSSGGYTGELFF. Full variable domain (remainder filled in from reference TRBV9 and TRBJ2-2): DSGVTQTPKHLITATGQRVTLRCSPRSGDLSVYWYQQSLDQGLQFLIQYYNGEERAKGNILERFSAQQFPDLHSELNLSSLELGDSALYFCASSSGGYTGELFFGEGSRLTVL.

The V call is TRBV6-6, the J call TRBJ1-1, with TRBD1 matching over 8 bases. CDR1 is MNHNY, CDR2 SVGAGI, per germline (reference sequence). CDR3 size: 14 residues. V dropped 4 bases and J dropped 3; count of bases not matched to a gene: 4. The CDR3 coding sequence is TGTGCCAGCAGTTTTGGGACAGGTCACACTGAAGCTTTCTTT. Protein product: CASSFGTGHTEAFF.

The chain links TRBV4-1 to TRBJ2-1; possible D gene TRBD2, 6 bases. The CDR3 runs 18 residues. Trimming took 1 base from V and 3 from J, leaving 19 bases between them. Germline CDR1 reads MGHRA; CDR2 reads YSYEKL. The CDR3 nucleotides read TGCGCCAGCAGCCAAGTTCAGACGCGGGGATTGGACTACAATGAGCAGTTCTTC. This sequence encodes CASSQVQTRGLDYNEQFF.

The table lists this clone with a count of one. This chain uses TRBV11-3 with TRBJ2-1; 12 positions agree with TRBD2. V lost 5 bases and J lost 8; bases outside the gene matches: 7. The CDR3 length is 15 residues. In germline, CDR1 is SGHNT, CDR2 YENEEA. In nucleotides, the CDR3 is TGTGCCAGCAGCCAACTAGCGGGGGGAATGGATGAGCAGTTCTTC. It specifies CASSQLAGGMDEQFF.

The chain is built from TRBV6-4 and TRBJ2-3, with D perhaps TRBD2 (6 bases). Deletions cut 8 bases from V and 2 bases from J, with 17 bases between. There are 15 residues in the CDR3. In germline, CDR1 is MRHNA, CDR2 SNTAGT. CDR3 in amino acids: CASSPSRLDTDTQYF. The CDR3 coding sequence is TGTGCCAGCTCTCCGTCACGACTAGACACAGATACGCAGTATTTT.

This clone is a singleton in its sample. The chain recombines TRBV9 with TRBJ2-7, with a weak D call TRBD2 (5 bases). Germline CDR1 and CDR2: SGDLS and YYNGEE. Trimming removed 3 bases from V and 4 bases from J, with 11 bases in between. The CDR3 extends over 13 amino acids. The CDR3 nucleotides read TGTGCCAGCAGCGCCGGCCGAGGGTACGAGCAGTACTTC. Translation: CASSAGRGYEQYF.

About this clone: Other DNA sequences from this sample encode an identical CDR3 as well. The chain is built from TRBV29-1 and TRBJ2-7; TRBD2 might be the D (6 bases). CDR1 SQVTM and CDR2 ANQGSEA come from the germline V gene. CDR3 length: 13 residues. Trimming removed 3 bases from V and 2 bases from J, with 11 bases in between. The chain's CDR3 is CSVDGDSPYEQYF. CDR3 coding DNA: TGCAGCGTTGACGGGGACTCTCCCTACGAGCAGTACTTC.

The genes are TRBV3-1 (or the pseudogene TRBV3-2) and TRBJ2-7; D may be TRBD2 (5 bases). Germline-derived CDR1 and CDR2 are LGHDT and YNNKEL (reference sequence). The CDR3 runs to 15 residues. Trimming shortened V by 3 bases and J by 1 base, and 13 bases separated the two germline ends. CDR3 protein: CASSQDSFRSYEQYF. The CDR3 nucleotides are TGTGCCAGCAGCCAGGACTCCTTTAGATCCTACGAGCAGTACTTC.

The V and J genes are TRBV27 and TRBJ2-5; possible D gene TRBD1, 6 bases. Germline V gene data show CDR1 as MNHEY and CDR2 as SMNVEV (reference sequence). The CDR3 has 18 residues. Deletions cut 4 bases from V and 0 bases from J, with 21 bases between. CDR3 residues: CASSSGVRGPRYQETQYF. CDR3 bases: TGTGCCAGCAGTTCCGGGGTCAGGGGACCGCGGTACCAAGAGACCCAGTACTTC.

The rearrangement uses TRBV15 and TRBJ1-3; tentative D call: TRBD1 (6 bases). CDR1 is LNHNV, CDR2 YYDKDF, per germline (reference sequence). V lost 0 bases, J lost 4 bases, and 13 bases lay in between. This CDR3 is 16 amino acids long. CDR3 bases: TGTGCCACCAGCAGAGATAGGGGGACGACGGGAAACACCATATATTTT. It codes for CATSRDRGTTGNTIYF.

The chain has TRBV10-3 and TRBJ2-5; weak D call: TRBD2 (6 bases). V lost 2 bases and J lost 5, with 9 bases in between. There are 13 residues in the CDR3. The germline CDR1 and CDR2 sequences are ENHRY and SYGVKD. The CDR3 here is CAISEAGRETQYF. The CDR3, as DNA: TGTGCCATCAGTGAGGCAGGGAGGGAGACCCAGTACTTC.

V usage is TRBV7-9 and J usage is TRBJ2-3, with 10 bases lining up with TRBD2. Germline V CDR1 and CDR2: SEHNR, FQNEAQ (reference sequence). The CDR3 totals 16 residues. The junction had 4 bases not matched to a gene; V was cut back by 1 base and J by 3 bases. As DNA, the CDR3 is TGTGCCAGCAGCTTAGGTGCTAGCGGGGGTACAGATACGCAGTATTTT. Protein: CASSLGASGGTDTQYF. The full variable domain, its missing parts supplied by reference TRBV7-9 and TRBJ2-3, is DTGVSQNPRHKITKRGQNVTFRCDPISEHNRLYWYRQTLGQGPEFLTYFQNEAQLEKSRLLSDRFSAERPKGSFSTLEIQRTEQGDSAMYLCASSLGASGGTDTQYFGPGTRLTVL.

This clone was detected a few times. The chain joins TRBV29-1 to TRBJ2-1; TRBD2 matches 8 bases. This CDR3 is built from 15 residues. Germline V gives CDR1 SQVTM, CDR2 ANQGSEA. J was trimmed by 4 bases and V by 1 base; bases with no gene match: 6. The CDR3 sequence is CSVEAVLAAYNEQFF. In nucleotides, the CDR3 is TGCAGCGTTGAAGCGGTACTAGCGGCGTACAATGAGCAGTTCTTC.

With respect to this clone: Distinct nucleotide sequences in the sample also encode this CDR3. The chain uses TRBV27 and TRBJ2-1; 10 nucleotides align to TRBD2. The length of the CDR3 is 15 residues. Germline V lookup: CDR1 MNHEY, CDR2 SMNVEV (reference sequence). Germline trimming cut 2 bases from V and 9 bases from J; bases unmatched to any gene: 7. CDR3 nucleotide sequence: TGTGCCAGCAGTTTAAGGACTAGCGGTCCCTTTGAGCAGTTCTTC. It translates to CASSLRTSGPFEQFF.

The V call is TRBV7-2, the J call TRBJ1-2, with TRBD1 matching over 7 bases. V lost 1 base to trimming and J lost 1 base; unmatched junction nucleotides: 0. The CDR3 has 14 residues. Germline CDR1 and CDR2: SGHTA and FQGNSA. For the CDR3, the DNA is TGTGCCAGCAGCTTAGGGGACAGTAACTATGGCTACACCTTC. Translating gives CASSLGDSNYGYTF.